This TCR beta chain stems from a study of Graves' ophthalmopathy and Graves' hyperthyroidism. Study-level background: Prior to any treatment, peripheral blood was collected at the time of initial diagnosis.

Trimming shortened V by 5 bases and J by 4 bases, and 15 bases separated the two germline ends. Germline V gene lookup returns CDR1 ENHRY and CDR2 SYGVKD. The CDR3 length is 14 residues. RNA transcripts were the template, and TCR beta CDR3 regions were amplified from them. First-round RT-PCR employed HTBI primers, with a second-round multiplex PCR after it. MiXCR, applied by TCRdb to the multiplex PCR reads, yields one record per CDR3 protein. The sample comprises around 600,000 distinct CDR3 sequences, about two fifths of which are singletons, and roughly 3% rests with the top ten. The chain employs TRBV10-3 and TRBJ2-7; D may match TRBD1 or TRBD2 (5 bases each). This sequence originates from an adult man with Graves' ophthalmopathy. The sample was peripheral blood. The CDR3 DNA is TGTGCCATCAGTTCGGGGCCAGTTTCGTACGAGCAGTACTTC. Translation gives CAISSGPVSYEQYF.